This TCR beta chain was sequenced during a study of HIV-infected children after antiretroviral therapy interruption. Unique molecular identifiers were included in an RNA-based 3' RACE TCR library. Via MiXCR, TCRdb re-called the 3' RACE reads, giving one row per CDR3 protein. The table has around 50,000 distinct CDR3 sequences, roughly 4.5% seen once. The V gene end was trimmed by 3 bases and the J gene end by 5 bases; junction bases not matched to a gene: 3. In germline, CDR1 is MDHEN, CDR2 SYDVKM. The CDR3 covers 15 residues. The treatment denotes: PENTA 11 planned treatment interruption arm or continuous ART arm.

The sample was CD45RA+ CD4+ T cells from PBMCs, pooled from several time points, taken from a donor given antiretroviral therapy, either interrupted or continuous. The subset was: naive CD4+ CD45RA+ CD45RO- T cells. The rearrangement joins TRBV28 to TRBJ2-2; TRBD1 matches 10 bases. This clonotype originated in a pool of human donors with HIV. CDR3 sequence reads: CASSFDRGRTGELFF. CDR3 in DNA: TGTGCCAGCAGTTTTGACAGGGGGCGTACCGGGGAGCTGTTTTTT.